The T cell receptor (beta chain) described here comes from a study of regulatory T cells in long-lasting Graves disease. The time point was: newly diagnosed GD, antithyroid drugs for less than 3 months. PBMC RNA served as the TCR library source. Many counts were recorded for this clonotype. No antigen is known for it. Relying on iRepertoire HTBI primers and Arm-PCR of CDR3 regions, the team built TCR beta libraries. Original processing notes: Across all samples, about 59 TRBV segments and about 13 TRBJ segments were identified. MiXCR was run by TCRdb on the multiplex PCR reads, yielding one entry per CDR3 protein. The V and J calls were not made by the authors but by TCRdb's processing. The table has some 240,000 distinct CDR3 sequences, approximately 18% seen once. Per the germline V gene, CDR1 is KGHSH and CDR2 is LQKENI. V was shortened by 3 bases and J by 3 bases, with 9 bases between the two germline ends. The CDR3 loop spans 13 amino acids.

Study-wide results and caveats: Persistent patients had a count of shared public clonotypes (more than 2,500) that exceeded that of new patients (about 970).

These same data were also listed under a study on T cells in Graves' hyperthyroidism and ophthalmopathy. That investigation notes: A median 6.5 months before onset, the model predicted ophthalmopathy.

The TCR comes from a woman in her 30s with Graves disease. The input for sequencing was peripheral blood mononuclear cells (PBMCs), taken at new diagnosis, from a patient treated with antithyroid drugs. This chain links TRBV18 with TRBJ2-7, with D perhaps TRBD1 or TRBD2 (6 bases each). In DNA, the CDR3 is TGTGCCAGCTCACCGGGGGGCCTCTACGAGCAGTACTTC. It is translated as CASSPGGLYEQYF.